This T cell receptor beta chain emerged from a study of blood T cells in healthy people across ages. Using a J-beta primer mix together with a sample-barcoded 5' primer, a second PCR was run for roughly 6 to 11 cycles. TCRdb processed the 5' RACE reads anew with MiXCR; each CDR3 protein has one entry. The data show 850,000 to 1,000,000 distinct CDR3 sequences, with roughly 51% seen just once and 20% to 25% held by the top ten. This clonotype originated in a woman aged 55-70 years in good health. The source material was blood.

CDR3 protein: CASSKPGQGANIQYF. The CDR3 DNA reads TGTGCCAGCAGTAAACCGGGACAGGGGGCGAACATTCAGTACTTC. The chain carries TRBV6-2 or TRBV6-3 and TRBJ2-4; 12 bases are a match to TRBD1. V dropped 5 bases and J dropped 7; count of bases not matched to a gene: 6. The CDR3 is 15 amino acids. Germline V CDR1 and CDR2: MNHEY, SVGEGT.